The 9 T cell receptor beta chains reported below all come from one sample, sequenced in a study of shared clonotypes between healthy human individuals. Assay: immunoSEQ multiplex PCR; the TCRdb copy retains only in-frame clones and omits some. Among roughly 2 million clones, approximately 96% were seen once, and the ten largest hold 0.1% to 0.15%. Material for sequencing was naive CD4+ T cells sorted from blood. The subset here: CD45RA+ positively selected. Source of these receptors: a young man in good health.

The CDR3 sequence: CASSDGDMRLGGELFF. In DNA, the CDR3 is TGTGCCAGCAGTGATGGGGACATGCGGTTGGGCGGGGAGCTGTTTTTT. The chain employs TRBV6-1 and TRBJ2-2, with a tentative D call TRBD1 (6 bases). The CDR3 extends over 16 amino acids. Trimming pared 3 bases from V and 7 bases from J, leaving 18 bases between. In germline, CDR1 is MNHNS, CDR2 SASEGT.

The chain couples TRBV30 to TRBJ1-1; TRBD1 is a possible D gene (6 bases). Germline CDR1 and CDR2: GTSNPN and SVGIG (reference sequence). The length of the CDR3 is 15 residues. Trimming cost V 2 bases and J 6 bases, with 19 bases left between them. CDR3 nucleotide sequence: TGTGCCTGGAGTCCCCGGGGGGCCGGAAGGGCTGAAGCTTTCTTT. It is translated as CAWSPRGAGRAEAFF.

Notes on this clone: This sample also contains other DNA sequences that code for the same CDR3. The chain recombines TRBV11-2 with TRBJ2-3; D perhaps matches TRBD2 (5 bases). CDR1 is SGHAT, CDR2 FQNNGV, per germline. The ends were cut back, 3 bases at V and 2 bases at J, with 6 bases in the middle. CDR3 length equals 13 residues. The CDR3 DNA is TGTGCCAGCAGCTTGGACTTCACAGATACGCAGTATTTT. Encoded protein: CASSLDFTDTQYF. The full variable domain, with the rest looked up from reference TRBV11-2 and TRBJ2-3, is EAGVAQSPRYKIIEKRQSVAFWCNPISGHATLYWYQQILGQGPKLLIQFQNNGVVDDSQLPKDRFSAERLKGVDSTLKIQPAKLEDSAVYLCASSLDFTDTQYFGPGTRLTVL.

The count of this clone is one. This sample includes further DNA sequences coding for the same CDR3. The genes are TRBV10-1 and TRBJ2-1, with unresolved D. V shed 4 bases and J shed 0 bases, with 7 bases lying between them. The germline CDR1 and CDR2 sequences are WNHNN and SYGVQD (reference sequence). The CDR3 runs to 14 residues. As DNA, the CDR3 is TGCGCCAGCAGTGGGGGTAGCTCCTACAATGAGCAGTTCTTC. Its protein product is CASSGGSSYNEQFF.

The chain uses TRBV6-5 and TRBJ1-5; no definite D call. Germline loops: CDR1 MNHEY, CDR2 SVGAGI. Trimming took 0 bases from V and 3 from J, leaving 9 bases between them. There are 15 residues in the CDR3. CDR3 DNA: TGTGCCAGCAGTTACTCGAGGTGGCCCAATCAGCCCCAGCATTTT. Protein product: CASSYSRWPNQPQHF.

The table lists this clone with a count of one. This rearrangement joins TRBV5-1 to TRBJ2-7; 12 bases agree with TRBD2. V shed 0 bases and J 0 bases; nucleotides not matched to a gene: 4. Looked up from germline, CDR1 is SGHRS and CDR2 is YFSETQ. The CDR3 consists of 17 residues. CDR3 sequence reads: CASSLVLAGGLSYEQYF. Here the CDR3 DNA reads TGCGCCAGCAGCTTGGTACTAGCGGGAGGCCTCTCCTACGAGCAGTACTTC.

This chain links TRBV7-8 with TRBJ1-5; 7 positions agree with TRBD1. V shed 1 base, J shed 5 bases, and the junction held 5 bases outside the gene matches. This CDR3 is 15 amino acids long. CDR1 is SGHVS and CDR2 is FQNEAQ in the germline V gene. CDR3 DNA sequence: TGTGCCAGCAGCTTAGAGGGGACAGCTTATCAGCCCCAGCATTTT. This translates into CASSLEGTAYQPQHF. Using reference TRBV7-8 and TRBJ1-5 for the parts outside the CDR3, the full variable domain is GAGVSQSPRYKVAKRGQDVALRCDPISGHVSLFWYQQALGQGPEFLTYFQNEAQLDKSGLPSDRFFAERPEGSVSTLKIQRTQQEDSAVYLCASSLEGTAYQPQHFGDGTRLSIL.

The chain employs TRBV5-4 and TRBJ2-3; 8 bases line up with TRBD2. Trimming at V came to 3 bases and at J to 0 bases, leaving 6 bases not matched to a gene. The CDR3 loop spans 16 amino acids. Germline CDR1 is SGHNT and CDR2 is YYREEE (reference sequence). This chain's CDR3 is CASSSLAGRSTDTQYF. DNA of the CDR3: TGTGCCAGCAGCTCCTTAGCGGGAAGGAGCACAGATACGCAGTATTTT.

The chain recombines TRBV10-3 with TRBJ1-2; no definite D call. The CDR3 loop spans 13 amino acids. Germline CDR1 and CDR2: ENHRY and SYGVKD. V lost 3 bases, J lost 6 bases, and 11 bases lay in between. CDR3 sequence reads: CAISEDRVDGYTF. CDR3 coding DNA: TGTGCCATCAGTGAAGACCGGGTGGATGGCTACACCTTC.